Listed below are T cell receptor beta chains from one sample, sequenced in a study of T cells in localized non-small cell lung cancer. Sequencing used immunoSEQ multiplex PCR; TCRdb keeps in-frame clones, though not all of them. The sample has about 78,000 clones, about 83% seen once. The sequences come from peripheral blood, collected before any cancer treatment. The receptor source for this set is a man aged 40-75 years with stage I lung adenocarcinoma. The CDR3 runs from the conserved cysteine through the conserved F or W. The D gene is left open where the match is weak.

v_call,d_call,j_call,cdr3_nt,cdr3_aa
TRBV6-5,NA,TRBJ1-1,TGTGCCAGCAGTTACTCGAGGGATGGGAACACTGAAGCTTTCTTT,CASSYSRDGNTEAFF
TRBV29-1,TRBD1,TRBJ1-2,TGCAGCGGCCGACAGGGAGACTATGGCTACACCTTC,CSGRQGDYGYTF
TRBV30,NA,TRBJ2-2,TGTGCCTGGAGTGCGACCGGGGAGCTGTTTTTT,CAWSATGELFF
TRBV19,NA,TRBJ1-2,TGTGCCAGTAGTCCCCGCCTACCAAGGCAGACGAACTATGGCTACACCTTC,CASSPRLPRQTNYGYTF
TRBV2,NA,TRBJ1-1,TGTGCCAGCATGGGGACCGGATTGAGCACTGAAGCTTTCTTT,CASMGTGLSTEAFF
TRBV10-3,TRBD1,TRBJ1-5,TGTGCCATCAGTGAGTCAAGGGGCGGGACAGGAGATCAGCCCCAGCATTTT,CAISESRGGTGDQPQHF
TRBV5-4,NA,TRBJ2-3,TGTGCCAGCGGCGGGGGCGGGAGCACAGATACGCAGTATTTT,CASGGGGSTDTQYF
TRBV6-6,NA,TRBJ1-1,TGTGCCAGCAACCAGGGGTTAATTGTCACTGAAGCTTTCTTT,CASNQGLIVTEAFF
TRBV27,NA,TRBJ1-5,TGTGCCAGCAGTCCTAGGGCAGGGGTGGTTTATAGCAATCAGCCCCAGCATTTT,CASSPRAGVVYSNQPQHF
TRBV25-1,NA,TRBJ2-5,TGTGCCAGCAGTGGGCAGGGTAGTCAAGAGACCCAGTACTTC,CASSGQGSQETQYF
TRBV11-2,NA,TRBJ2-3,TGTGCCAGCAGCCTAGGGGTAAATACGCAGTATTTT,CASSLGVNTQYF
TRBV19,TRBD2,TRBJ2-3,TGTGCCAGTAGGCGGACTAGCGGGGGTACAGATACGCAGTATTTT,CASRRTSGGTDTQYF
TRBV6-1,NA,TRBJ2-3,TGTGCCAGCAGTGTACAGGGAACGCAGTATTTT,CASSVQGTQYF
TRBV20-1,NA,TRBJ1-2,TGCAGTGCAAGAAGAGACTATGGCTACACCTTC,CSARRDYGYTF
TRBV5-4,TRBD1,TRBJ2-4,TGTGCCAGCAGCTTGGCCGAGGGGGCGAGGTCCAAAAACATTCAGTACTTC,CASSLAEGARSKNIQYF
TRBV4-1,NA,TRBJ2-7,TGCGCCAGCAGCCAAGGTCTGGCAGGAGCCACCTACGAGCAGTACTTC,CASSQGLAGATYEQYF
TRBV11-1,NA,TRBJ1-1,TGTGCCAGCAGCGAGACAGTCCTTAACACTGAAGCTTTCTTT,CASSETVLNTEAFF
TRBV5-5,NA,TRBJ2-1,TGTGCCAGCAGACTCGGACAGTACAATGAGCAGTTCTTC,CASRLGQYNEQFF
TRBV6-5,NA,TRBJ2-2,TGTGCCAGCAGTCGGACAAGGCGTACCGGGGAGCTGTTTTTT,CASSRTRRTGELFF
TRBV28,TRBD1,TRBJ1-2,TGTGCCAGCAGCCCGGCCGACAGGGGAAACTATGGCTACACCTTC,CASSPADRGNYGYTF
TRBV28,NA,TRBJ1-2,TGTGCCAGCAGACAGGGCGGTAATGGCTACACCTTC,CASRQGGNGYTF
TRBV19,NA,TRBJ2-5,TGTGCCAGTAGTATACGGGGGACCCTGCGGGAGACCCAGTACTTC,CASSIRGTLRETQYF
TRBV10-1,NA,TRBJ1-2,TGCGCCAGCAGTGATCGGCCAGGGAATTTAGCTAACTATGGCTACACCTTC,CASSDRPGNLANYGYTF
TRBV5-8,NA,TRBJ1-4,TGTGCCAGCAGCTTGCCGGGGTACGGTAATGAAAAACTGTTTTTT,CASSLPGYGNEKLFF